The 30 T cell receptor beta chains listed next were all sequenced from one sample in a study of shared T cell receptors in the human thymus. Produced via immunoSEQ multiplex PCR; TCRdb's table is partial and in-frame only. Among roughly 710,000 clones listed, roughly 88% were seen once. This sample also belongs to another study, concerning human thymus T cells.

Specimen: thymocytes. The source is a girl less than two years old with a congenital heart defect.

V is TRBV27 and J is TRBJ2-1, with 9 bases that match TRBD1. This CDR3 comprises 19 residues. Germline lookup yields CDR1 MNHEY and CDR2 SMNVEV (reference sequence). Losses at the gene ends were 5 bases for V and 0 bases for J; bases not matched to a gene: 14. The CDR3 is CASSPQGDRAISSYNEQFF. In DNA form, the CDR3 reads TGTGCCAGCAGTCCCCAGGGGGACAGGGCTATAAGCTCCTACAATGAGCAGTTCTTC.

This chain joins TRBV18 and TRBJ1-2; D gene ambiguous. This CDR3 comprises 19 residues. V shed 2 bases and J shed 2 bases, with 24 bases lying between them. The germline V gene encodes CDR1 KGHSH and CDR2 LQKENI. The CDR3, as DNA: TGTGCCAGCTCACCAAGGTTTGTAGGTGTACAGTTTGACAACTATGGCTACACCTTC. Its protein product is CASSPRFVGVQFDNYGYTF.

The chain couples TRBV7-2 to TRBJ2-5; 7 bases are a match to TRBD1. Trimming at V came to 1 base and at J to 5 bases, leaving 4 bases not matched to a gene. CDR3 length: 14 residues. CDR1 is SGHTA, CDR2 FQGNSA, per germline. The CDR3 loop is CASSLDRGHETQYF. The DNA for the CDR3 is TGTGCCAGCAGCTTAGATAGGGGGCACGAGACCCAGTACTTC.

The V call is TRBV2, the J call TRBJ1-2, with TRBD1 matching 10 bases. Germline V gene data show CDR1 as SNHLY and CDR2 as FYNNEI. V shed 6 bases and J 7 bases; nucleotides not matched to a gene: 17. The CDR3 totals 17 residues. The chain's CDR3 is CASRTPGQGRTYSGYTF. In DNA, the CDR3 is TGTGCCAGCAGAACTCCGGGACAGGGGCGGACCTATAGTGGCTACACCTTC.

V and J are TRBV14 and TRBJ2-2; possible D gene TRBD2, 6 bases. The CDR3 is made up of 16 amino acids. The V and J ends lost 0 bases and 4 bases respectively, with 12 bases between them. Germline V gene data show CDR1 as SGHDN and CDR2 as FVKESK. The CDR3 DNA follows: TGTGCCAGCAGCCAAGAGCGGGAAAGCCTCACCGGGGAGCTGTTTTTT. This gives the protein CASSQERESLTGELFF. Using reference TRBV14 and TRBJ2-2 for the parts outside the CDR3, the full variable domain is EAGVTQFPSHSVIEKGQTVTLRCDPISGHDNLYWYRRVMGKEIKFLLHFVKESKQDESGMPNNRFLAERTGGTYSTLKVQPAELEDSGVYFCASSQERESLTGELFFGEGSRLTVL.

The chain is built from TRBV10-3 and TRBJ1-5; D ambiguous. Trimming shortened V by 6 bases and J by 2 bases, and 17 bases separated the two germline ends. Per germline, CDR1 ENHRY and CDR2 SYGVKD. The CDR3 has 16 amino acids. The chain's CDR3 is CAISYFGPLGNQPQHF. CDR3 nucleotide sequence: TGTGCCATCAGCTATTTTGGGCCCCTGGGCAATCAGCCCCAGCATTTT.

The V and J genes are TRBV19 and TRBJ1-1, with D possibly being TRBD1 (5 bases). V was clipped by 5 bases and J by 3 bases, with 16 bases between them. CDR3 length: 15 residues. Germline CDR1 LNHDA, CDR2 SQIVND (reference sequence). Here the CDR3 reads CASSLPGRLDTEAFF. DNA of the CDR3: TGTGCCAGTAGTCTCCCAGGGAGGTTGGACACTGAAGCTTTCTTT.

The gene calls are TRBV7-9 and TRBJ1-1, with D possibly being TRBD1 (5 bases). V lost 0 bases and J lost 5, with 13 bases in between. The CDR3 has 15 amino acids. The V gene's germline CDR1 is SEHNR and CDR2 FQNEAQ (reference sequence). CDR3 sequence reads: CASSLALGAKTEAFF. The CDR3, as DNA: TGTGCCAGCAGCTTAGCGCTAGGGGCGAAAACTGAAGCTTTCTTT. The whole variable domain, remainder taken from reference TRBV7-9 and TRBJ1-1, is DTGVSQNPRHKITKRGQNVTFRCDPISEHNRLYWYRQTLGQGPEFLTYFQNEAQLEKSRLLSDRFSAERPKGSFSTLEIQRTEQGDSAMYLCASSLALGAKTEAFFGQGTRLTVV.

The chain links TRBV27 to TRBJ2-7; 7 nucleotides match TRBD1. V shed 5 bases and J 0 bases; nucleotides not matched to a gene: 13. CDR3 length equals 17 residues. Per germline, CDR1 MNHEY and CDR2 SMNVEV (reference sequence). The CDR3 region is CASSPRQGQRGSYEQYF. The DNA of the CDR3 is TGTGCCAGCAGTCCACGACAGGGACAAAGGGGCTCCTACGAGCAGTACTTC.

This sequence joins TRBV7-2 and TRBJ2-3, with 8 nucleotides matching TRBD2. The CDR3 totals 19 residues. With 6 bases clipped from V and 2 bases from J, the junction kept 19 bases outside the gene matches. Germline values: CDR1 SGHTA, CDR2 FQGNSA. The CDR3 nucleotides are TGTGCCAGCAGGGGAGGGGGTAGCGGGGAGACCTCCAACACAGATACGCAGTATTTT. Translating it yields CASRGGGSGETSNTDTQYF.

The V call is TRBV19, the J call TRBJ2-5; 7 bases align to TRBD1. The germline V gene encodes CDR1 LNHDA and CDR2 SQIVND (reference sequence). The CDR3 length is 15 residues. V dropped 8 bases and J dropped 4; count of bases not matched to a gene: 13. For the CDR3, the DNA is TGTGCCAGTGGATGCCCGGGACAGCCAATAGAGACCCAGTACTTC. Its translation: CASGCPGQPIETQYF.

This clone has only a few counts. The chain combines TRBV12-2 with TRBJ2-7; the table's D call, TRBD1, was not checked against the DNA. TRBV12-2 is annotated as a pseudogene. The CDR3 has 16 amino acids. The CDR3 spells CASRLVKGTSSYEQYF. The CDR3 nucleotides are TGTGCAAGTCGCTTAGTAAAGGGGACAAGCTCCTACGAGCAGTACTTC.

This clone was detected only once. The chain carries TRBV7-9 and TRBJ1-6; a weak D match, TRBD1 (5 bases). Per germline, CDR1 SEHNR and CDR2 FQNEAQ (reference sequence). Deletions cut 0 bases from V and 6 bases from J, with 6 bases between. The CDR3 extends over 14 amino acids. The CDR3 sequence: CASSLADSNSPLHF. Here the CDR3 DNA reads TGTGCCAGCAGCTTAGCAGACAGTAATTCACCCCTCCACTTT.

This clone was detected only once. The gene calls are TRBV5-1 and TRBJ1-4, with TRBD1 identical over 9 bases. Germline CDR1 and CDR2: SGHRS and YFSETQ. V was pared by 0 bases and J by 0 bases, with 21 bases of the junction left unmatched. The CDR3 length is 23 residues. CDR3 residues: CASSLAAGSPGQGVPTTNEKLFF. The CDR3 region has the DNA TGCGCCAGCAGCTTGGCAGCCGGATCACCGGGACAGGGAGTTCCCACAACTAATGAAAAACTGTTTTTT.

The CDR3 DNA follows: TGTGCCAGCAGCTACGGACAGAGTGAGCCCTACGAGCAGTACTTC. Translating it yields CASSYGQSEPYEQYF. This chain connects TRBV11-3 to TRBJ2-7; the D gene is possibly TRBD1 (6 bases). Trimming took off 4 bases at V and 2 bases at J, with 15 bases between the two ends. Germline CDR1 is SGHNT and CDR2 is YENEEA. The CDR3 is 15 residues long.

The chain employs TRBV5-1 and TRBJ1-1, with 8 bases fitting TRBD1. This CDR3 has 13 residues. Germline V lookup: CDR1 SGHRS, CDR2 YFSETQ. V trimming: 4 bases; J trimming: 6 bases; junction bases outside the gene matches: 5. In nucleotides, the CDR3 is TGCGCCAGCAGCCCGGACAGGGACCCTGAAGCTTTCTTT. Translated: CASSPDRDPEAFF.

DNA for the CDR3: TGCGCCAGCAGCCAAGGTCCCTGGCCCGCCCAGAGCGGCAATCAGCCCCAGCATTTT. Residues: CASSQGPWPAQSGNQPQHF. The rearrangement links TRBV4-1 to TRBJ1-5; D not certain. Per the germline V gene, CDR1 is MGHRA and CDR2 is YSYEKL. The V gene lost 1 base and the J gene lost 2 bases, with 21 bases spanning the gap. The CDR3 is made up of 19 amino acids.

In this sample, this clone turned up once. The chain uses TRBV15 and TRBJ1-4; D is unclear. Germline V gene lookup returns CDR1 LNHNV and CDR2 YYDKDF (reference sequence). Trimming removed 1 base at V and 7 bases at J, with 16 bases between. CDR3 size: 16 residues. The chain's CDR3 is CATSRVKVLKSEKLFF. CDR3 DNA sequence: TGTGCCACCAGCAGAGTAAAAGTATTGAAGAGTGAAAAACTGTTTTTT. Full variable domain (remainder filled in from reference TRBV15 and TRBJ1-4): DAMVIQNPRYQVTQFGKPVTLSCSQTLNHNVMYWYQQKSSQAPKLLFHYYDKDFNNEADTPDNFQSRRPNTSFCFLDIRSPGLGDTAMYLCATSRVKVLKSEKLFFGSGTQLSVL.

The CDR3 loop is CASSEDREGTEAFF. The CDR3 DNA is TGTGCCAGCAGTGAGGACAGGGAGGGGACTGAAGCTTTCTTT. J is TRBJ1-1 and V is TRBV25-1; 8 nucleotides match TRBD1. The CDR3 sequence is 14 residues long. V dropped 3 bases and J dropped 5; count of bases not matched to a gene: 5. Germline V gene lookup returns CDR1 MGHDK and CDR2 SYGVNS.

The CDR3 nucleotides are TGTGCCAGTAGTATTAAGGCAGGGGACGGCTACACCTTC. Its translation: CASSIKAGDGYTF. V usage is TRBV19 and J usage is TRBJ1-2, with a tentative D call TRBD1 (6 bases). V gave up 3 bases and J gave up 8 bases, with 13 bases separating them. The CDR3 has 13 residues. Germline loops: CDR1 LNHDA, CDR2 SQIVND (reference sequence).

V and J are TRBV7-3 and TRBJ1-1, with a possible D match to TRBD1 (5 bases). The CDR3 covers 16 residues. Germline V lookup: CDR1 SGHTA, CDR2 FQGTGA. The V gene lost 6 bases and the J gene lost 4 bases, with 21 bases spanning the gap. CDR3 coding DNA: TGTGCCAGCAGTCATATTGGGGGAGCGGGTGGCACTGAAGCTTTCTTT. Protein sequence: CASSHIGGAGGTEAFF.

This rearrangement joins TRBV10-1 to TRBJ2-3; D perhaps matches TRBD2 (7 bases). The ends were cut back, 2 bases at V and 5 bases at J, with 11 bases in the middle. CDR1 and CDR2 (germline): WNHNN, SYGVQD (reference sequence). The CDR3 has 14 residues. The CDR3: CASSEAGEGDTQYF. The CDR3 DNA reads TGCGCCAGCAGTGAGGCAGGGGAGGGAGATACGCAGTATTTT.

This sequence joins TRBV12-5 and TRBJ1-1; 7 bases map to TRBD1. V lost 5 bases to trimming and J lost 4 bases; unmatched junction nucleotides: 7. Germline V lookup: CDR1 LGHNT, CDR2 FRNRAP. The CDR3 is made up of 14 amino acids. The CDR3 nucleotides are TGTGCTAGTGGTAAGTCAGGGGGTGGCACTGAAGCTTTCTTT. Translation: CASGKSGGGTEAFF. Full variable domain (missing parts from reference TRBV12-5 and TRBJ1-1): DARVTQTPRHKVTEMGQEVTMRCQPILGHNTVFWYRQTMMQGLELLAYFRNRAPLDDSGMPKDRFSAEMPDATLATLKIQPSEPRDSAVYFCASGKSGGGTEAFFGQGTRLTVV.

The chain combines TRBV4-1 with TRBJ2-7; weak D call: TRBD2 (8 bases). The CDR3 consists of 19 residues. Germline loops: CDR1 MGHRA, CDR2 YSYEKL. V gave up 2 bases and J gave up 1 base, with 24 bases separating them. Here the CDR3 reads CASSQRDSLAGWISYEQYF. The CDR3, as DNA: TGCGCCAGCAGCCAACGGGACAGTTTAGCGGGGTGGATATCCTACGAGCAGTACTTC.

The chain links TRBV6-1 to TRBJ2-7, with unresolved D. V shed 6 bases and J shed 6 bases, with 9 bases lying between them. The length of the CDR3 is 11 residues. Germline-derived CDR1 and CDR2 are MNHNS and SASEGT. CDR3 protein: CASSRYGEQYF. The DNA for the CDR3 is TGTGCCAGCAGCAGGTATGGCGAGCAGTACTTC.

CDR3 residues: CASSILTGDDGYTF. The CDR3 nucleotides are TGTGCCAGTAGTATACTTACAGGGGATGATGGCTACACCTTC. J is TRBJ1-2 and V is TRBV19; 7 nucleotides line up with TRBD1. Germline V gives CDR1 LNHDA, CDR2 SQIVND (reference sequence). V lost 2 bases to trimming and J lost 6 bases; unmatched junction nucleotides: 6. This CDR3 region has 14 residues. Full variable domain (remainder filled in from reference TRBV19 and TRBJ1-2): DGGITQSPKYLFRKEGQNVTLSCEQNLNHDAMYWYRQDPGQGLRLIYYSQIVNDFQKGDIAEGYSVSREKKESFPLTVTSAQKNPTAFYLCASSILTGDDGYTFGSGTRLTVV.

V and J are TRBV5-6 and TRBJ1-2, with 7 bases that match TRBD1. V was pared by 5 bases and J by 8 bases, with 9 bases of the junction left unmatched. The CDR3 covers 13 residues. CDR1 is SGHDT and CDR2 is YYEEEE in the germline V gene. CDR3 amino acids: CASRLTGADGYTF. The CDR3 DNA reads TGTGCCAGCAGACTTACAGGGGCGGACGGCTACACCTTC.

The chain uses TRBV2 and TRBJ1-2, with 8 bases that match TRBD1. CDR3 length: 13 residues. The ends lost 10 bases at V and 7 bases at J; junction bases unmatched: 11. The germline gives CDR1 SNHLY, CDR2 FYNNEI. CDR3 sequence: CATRTDRVLGYTF. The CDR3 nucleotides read TGTGCCACGAGAACGGACAGGGTGCTTGGCTACACCTTC.

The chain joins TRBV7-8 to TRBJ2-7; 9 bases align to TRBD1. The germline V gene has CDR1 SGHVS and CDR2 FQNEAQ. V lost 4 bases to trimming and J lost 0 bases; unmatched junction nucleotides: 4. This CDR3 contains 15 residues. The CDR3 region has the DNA TGTGCCAGCAGCTCGGGACAGGGCCTCTCCTACGAGCAGTACTTC. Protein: CASSSGQGLSYEQYF.

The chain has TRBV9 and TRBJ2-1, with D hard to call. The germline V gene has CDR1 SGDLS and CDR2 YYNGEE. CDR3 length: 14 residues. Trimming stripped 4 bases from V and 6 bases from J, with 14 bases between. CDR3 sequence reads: CASSRLAVRNEQFF. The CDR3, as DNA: TGTGCCAGCAGCAGGTTAGCAGTCCGCAATGAGCAGTTCTTC.